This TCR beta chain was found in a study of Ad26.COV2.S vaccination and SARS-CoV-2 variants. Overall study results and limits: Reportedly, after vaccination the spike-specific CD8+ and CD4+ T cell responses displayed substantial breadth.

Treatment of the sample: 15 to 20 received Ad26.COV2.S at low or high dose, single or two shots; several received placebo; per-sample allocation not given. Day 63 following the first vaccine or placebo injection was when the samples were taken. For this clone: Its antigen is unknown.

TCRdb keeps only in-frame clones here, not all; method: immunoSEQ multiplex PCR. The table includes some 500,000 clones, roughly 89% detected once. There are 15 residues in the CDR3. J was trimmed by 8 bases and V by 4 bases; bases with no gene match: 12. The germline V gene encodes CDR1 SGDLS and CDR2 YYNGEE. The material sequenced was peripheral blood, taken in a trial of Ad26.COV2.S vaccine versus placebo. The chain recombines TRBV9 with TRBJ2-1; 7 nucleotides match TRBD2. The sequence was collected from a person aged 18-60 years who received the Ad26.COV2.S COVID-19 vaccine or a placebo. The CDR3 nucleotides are TGTGCCAGCAGCCGCGATGGGGAGGGGTGGGATGAGCAGTTCTTC. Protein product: CASSRDGEGWDEQFF.